This TCR beta chain was retrieved from a study of cytomegalovirus exposure and HLA in healthy donors. V lost 6 bases and J 4 bases, leaving 19 bases between the germline ends. This CDR3 comprises 15 residues. Germline values: CDR1 SGHAT, CDR2 FQNNGV. PCR employed 60 Vbeta and 13 Jbeta primers. Assay: immunoSEQ multiplex PCR; the TCRdb copy retains only in-frame clones and omits some. The sample has 100,000 to 150,000 clones; around 70% are singletons. The TCR originated in a woman between 55 and 75 years old in good health and CMV-seropositive. The genes are TRBV11-2 and TRBJ2-7, with D possibly being TRBD1 (8 bases). The source material was PBMCs. CDR3 DNA sequence: TGTGCCAGCAGTTTCGGACAGGGAGGGGGTTACGAGCAGTACTTC. Protein sequence: CASSFGQGGGYEQYF.